This is a list of T cell receptor beta chains from one sample in a study of shared T cell receptors in the human thymus. Produced via immunoSEQ multiplex PCR; TCRdb's table is partial and in-frame only. The profile covers 500,000 to 750,000 clones, with approximately 88% appearing a single time and about 0.01% taken by the ten largest. These same data were also listed under a study on human thymus T cells.

Sample: thymocytes. The receptor source for this set is a boy under two years old with a congenital heart defect. Each CDR3 is given with its conserved first and last residue. Some rows have no size entry. The others give once, few or many, or a class for an expanded clone.

j_call clone_size v_call cdr3_aa
TRBJ1-2 NA TRBV2 CASSWDRLYGYTF
TRBJ2-7 NA TRBV28 CASSSGTGKSYEQYF
TRBJ1-3 NA TRBV28 CASSLRQVQRNTIYF
TRBJ2-3 NA TRBV5-6 CASSLGQGSSAPFTDTQYF
TRBJ2-5 NA TRBV5-1 CASSGPKGVAGGETQYF
TRBJ1-5 NA TRBV27 CASSPWDRANQPQHF
TRBJ2-7 NA TRBV11-3 CASSLARDSSSSYEQYF
TRBJ2-3 NA TRBV7-2 CASSQVRGGAGTDTQYF
TRBJ2-1 NA TRBV11-1 CASRQPLAGEGDEQFF
TRBJ2-7 NA TRBV27 CASSSFTGSTSYEQYF
TRBJ2-7 NA TRBV4-3 CASSQDPTGGVHVQYF
TRBJ2-7 NA TRBV11-2 CASSPPDGTEAYEQYF
TRBJ2-5 NA TRBV9 CASSVGGGGHQETQYF
TRBJ2-7 NA TRBV27 CASNSAGTSTAYEQYF
TRBJ2-7 NA TRBV7-6 CASSLGPRTSSSYEQYF
TRBJ2-1 NA TRBV7-9 CASSLPAGGPGYNEQFF
TRBJ2-1 once TRBV9 CASSLMGQGSYNEQFF